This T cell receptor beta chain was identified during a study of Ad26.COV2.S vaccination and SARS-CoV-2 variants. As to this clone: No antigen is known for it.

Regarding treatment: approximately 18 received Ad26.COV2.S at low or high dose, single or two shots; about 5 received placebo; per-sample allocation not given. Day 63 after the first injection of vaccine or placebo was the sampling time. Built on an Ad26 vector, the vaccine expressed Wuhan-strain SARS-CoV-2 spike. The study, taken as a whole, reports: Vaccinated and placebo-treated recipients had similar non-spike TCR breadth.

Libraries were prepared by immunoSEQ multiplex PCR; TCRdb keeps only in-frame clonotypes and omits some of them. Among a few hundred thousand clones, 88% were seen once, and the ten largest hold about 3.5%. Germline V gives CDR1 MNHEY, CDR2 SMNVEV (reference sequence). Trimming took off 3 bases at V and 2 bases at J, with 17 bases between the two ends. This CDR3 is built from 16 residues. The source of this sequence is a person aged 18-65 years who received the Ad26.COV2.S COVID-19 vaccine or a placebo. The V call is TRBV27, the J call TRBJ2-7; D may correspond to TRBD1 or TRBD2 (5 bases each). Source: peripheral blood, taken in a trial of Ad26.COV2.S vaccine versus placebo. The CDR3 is CASSFGPGTGPYEQYF. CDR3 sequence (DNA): TGTGCCAGCAGTTTTGGTCCAGGAACGGGACCCTACGAGCAGTACTTC.